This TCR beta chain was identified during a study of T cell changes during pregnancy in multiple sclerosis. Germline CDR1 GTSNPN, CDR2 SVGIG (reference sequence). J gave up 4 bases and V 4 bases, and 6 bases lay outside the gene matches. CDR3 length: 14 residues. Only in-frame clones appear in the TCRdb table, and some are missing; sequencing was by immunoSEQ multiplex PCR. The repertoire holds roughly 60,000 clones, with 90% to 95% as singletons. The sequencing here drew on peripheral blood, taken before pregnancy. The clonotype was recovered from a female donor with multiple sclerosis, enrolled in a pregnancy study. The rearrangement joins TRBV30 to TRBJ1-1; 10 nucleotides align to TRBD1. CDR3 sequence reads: CAWTKDRGITEAFF. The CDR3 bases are TGTGCCTGGACGAAGGACAGGGGGATCACTGAAGCTTTCTTT.